These 23 T cell receptor beta chains were sequenced from one sample in a study of blood T cells in healthy people across ages. With a J-beta primer mix and a sample-barcoded 5' primer, a second PCR ran 7 to 11 cycles. One entry per CDR3 protein, called by TCRdb with MiXCR from the 5' RACE reads. Of about 1.4 million distinct CDR3 sequences in the sample, approximately 60% were seen once. The sequenced material came from blood. The receptors originated from a man aged 18 to 29 in good health.

J is TRBJ1-5 and V is TRBV4-2; D call uncertain. The CDR3 sequence is 16 residues long. The germline V gene has CDR1 LGHNA and CDR2 YNFKEQ. Between the trimmed V and J ends, which lost 0 bases and 6 bases, there was a span of 15 bases. CDR3: CASSQERSGWPQPQHF. CDR3 coding DNA: TGTGCCAGCAGCCAAGAGAGGAGCGGTTGGCCTCAGCCCCAGCATTTT.

The rearrangement joins TRBV25-1 to TRBJ2-1; 12 nucleotides align to TRBD2. The CDR3 sequence is 15 residues long. Germline lookup yields CDR1 MGHDK and CDR2 SYGVNS. V lost 4 bases, J lost 9 bases, and 7 bases stayed unmatched. The CDR3 reads CASSGTPGLAGEQFF. CDR3 coding DNA: TGTGCCAGCAGTGGCACCCCGGGACTAGCGGGTGAGCAGTTCTTC.

The V gene is TRBV10-2, the J gene TRBJ1-6; no clear D. V was shortened by 6 bases and J by 10 bases, with 13 bases between the two germline ends. Germline CDR1 WSHSY, CDR2 SAAADI. CDR3 size: 13 residues. The CDR3: CASRAGTDSPLHF. The CDR3 DNA reads as TGCGCCAGCAGGGCGGGTACGGACTCACCCCTCCACTTT.

This sequence joins TRBV7-9 and TRBJ1-4, with D possibly being TRBD1 (6 bases). The CDR3 runs to 15 residues. V shed 4 bases and J shed 0 bases, with 9 bases lying between them. CDR1 is SEHNR and CDR2 is FQNEAQ in the germline V gene (reference sequence). Here the CDR3 reads CASSSAGATNEKLFF. The CDR3 DNA is TGTGCCAGCAGCTCAGCAGGGGCAACTAATGAAAAACTGTTTTTT.

The V call is TRBV3-1, the J call TRBJ2-7; D is ambiguous. V was shortened by 4 bases and J by 5 bases, with 9 bases between the two germline ends. CDR1 and CDR2 from the germline V gene are LGHDT and YNNKEL (reference sequence). The CDR3 consists of 12 residues. CDR3 in DNA: TGTGCCAGCAGCCTCCCATCCGACGAGCAGTACTTC. Its protein is CASSLPSDEQYF.

There are a few counts of this clonotype. This chain uses TRBV25-1 with TRBJ1-4; 9 bases map to TRBD1. There are 15 residues in the CDR3. Germline V gives CDR1 MGHDK, CDR2 SYGVNS. Losses at the gene ends were 1 base for V and 8 bases for J; bases not matched to a gene: 5. In nucleotides, the CDR3 is TGTGCCAGCAGTGAATTGGGACAGGGTAGGGAAAAACTGTTTTTT. Protein sequence: CASSELGQGREKLFF. The full variable domain, rest sourced from reference TRBV25-1 and TRBJ1-4, is EADIYQTPRYLVIGTGKKITLECSQTMGHDKMYWYQQDPGMELHLIHYSYGVNSTEKGDLSSESTVSRIRTEHFPLTLESARPSHTSQYLCASSELGQGREKLFFGSGTQLSVL.

This clonotype was observed a single time. This chain uses TRBV5-1 with TRBJ1-2; D uncertain. V was cut by 0 bases and J by 6 bases, with 9 bases left in between. This CDR3 comprises 13 residues. Germline assignment: CDR1 SGHRS and CDR2 YFSETQ. The CDR3 sequence: CASSLDGVHGYTF. The CDR3 nucleotides read TGCGCCAGCAGCTTGGATGGGGTGCATGGCTACACCTTC.

The chain has TRBV12-3 or TRBV12-4 and TRBJ2-1; the D gene could be TRBD1 or TRBD2 (5 bases each). Trimming shortened V by 5 bases and J by 2 bases, and 19 bases separated the two germline ends. This CDR3 spans 17 amino acids. The CDR3 coding sequence is TGTGCCAGCAGTGGGACCCTAGCTCGGGTGACCTACAATGAGCAGTTCTTC. Translation: CASSGTLARVTYNEQFF.

This clonotype occurred a few times. This chain connects TRBV4-2 to TRBJ2-6; D gene unclear. V lost 0 bases, J lost 2 bases, and 8 bases lay in between. In germline, CDR1 is LGHNA, CDR2 YNFKEQ. This CDR3 is built from 16 residues. The CDR3 DNA is TGTGCCAGCAGCCAAGATGGAAGTGCTGGGGCCAACGTCCTGACTTTC. Protein: CASSQDGSAGANVLTF.

This clonotype was observed a handful of times. The genes are TRBV6-2 or TRBV6-3 and TRBJ2-5; D remains unclear. This CDR3 is 15 amino acids long. CDR1 and CDR2 from the germline V gene are MNHEY and SVGEGT. V lost 4 bases, J lost 0 bases, and 12 bases lay in between. Here the CDR3 DNA reads TGTGCCAGCAGTTCCCAGGCCGATTACCAAGAGACCCAGTACTTC. This codes for CASSSQADYQETQYF.

This clonotype was recorded once. The DNA for the CDR3 is TGCGCCAGCAGCCCCTGGGGCACCGGGGAGCTGTTTTTT. This encodes CASSPWGTGELFF. The rearrangement links TRBV4-1 to TRBJ2-2; no definite D call. This CDR3 contains 13 residues. Trimming removed 4 bases at V and 4 bases at J, with 7 bases between. CDR1 is MGHRA, CDR2 YSYEKL, per germline.

V is TRBV29-1 and J is TRBJ2-1, with D hard to call. V lost 0 bases and J lost 6, with 6 bases in between. CDR1 and CDR2 from the germline V gene are SQVTM and ANQGSEA. This CDR3 is built from 12 residues. The CDR3 DNA sequence: TGCAGCGTTGAAGATCTGGTCAATGAGCAGTTCTTC. Translating it yields CSVEDLVNEQFF.

The chain links TRBV6-5 to TRBJ1-2; D ambiguous. Germline CDR1 MNHEY, CDR2 SVGAGI. This CDR3 has 13 amino acids. V lost 2 bases and J lost 6, with 10 bases in between. For the CDR3, the DNA is TGTGCCAGCAGTTACACCAGGCAACATGGCTACACCTTC. Amino acid sequence: CASSYTRQHGYTF.

J is TRBJ2-3 and V is TRBV6-1; 8 bases are a match to TRBD2. V gave up 11 bases and J gave up 4 bases; unmatched junction bases: 14. There are 15 residues in the CDR3. Per the germline V gene, CDR1 is MNHNS and CDR2 is SASEGT. CDR3 sequence reads: CAAAGWSGSADTQYF. In DNA form, the CDR3 reads TGTGCCGCCGCGGGGTGGAGCGGGAGCGCAGATACGCAGTATTTT.

As to this clonotype: Since a much larger clone is just one base distant, this may be a read error. The chain recombines TRBV2 with TRBJ2-5, with D hard to call. The J call is in doubt because the DNA end fits TRBJ2-1 better. The CDR3 spans 14 residues. Germline CDR1 is SNHLY and CDR2 is FYNNEI. Here the CDR3 DNA reads TGTGCCAGCTCTGTCGTTAGGTCCGGAGAGACCCAGTTCTTC. This gives the protein CASSVVRSGETQFF.

The V and J genes are TRBV11-1 and TRBJ2-7, with TRBD2 matching 12 bases. Per germline, CDR1 SGHAT and CDR2 FQDESV (reference sequence). The V segment lost 6 bases and the J segment 5 bases; nucleotides outside the gene matches: 14. The CDR3 runs 17 residues. CDR3 residues: CASSHYGLAGGPHEQYF. The CDR3 coding sequence is TGTGCCAGCAGTCATTATGGCCTAGCGGGAGGGCCCCACGAGCAGTACTTC.

This clonotype was counted once. V is TRBV6-5 and J is TRBJ1-1; weak D call: TRBD1 (5 bases). This CDR3 contains 13 residues. Germline CDR1 and CDR2: MNHEY and SVGAGI. Trimming shortened V by 8 bases and J by 5 bases, and 15 bases separated the two germline ends. This chain's CDR3 is CASLDQKGTEAFF. The CDR3 DNA is TGTGCCAGCTTAGACCAAAAGGGGACTGAAGCTTTCTTT.

A single count supports this clonotype. This chain's CDR3 is CASSETLLAGGPLTSTDTQYF. The CDR3 coding sequence is TGTGCCAGCAGCGAGACTCTACTAGCGGGGGGCCCTCTAACTAGCACAGATACGCAGTATTTT. This chain joins TRBV9 and TRBJ2-3, with 12 bases identical to TRBD2. Germline assignment: CDR1 SGDLS and CDR2 YYNGEE. The CDR3 is 21 residues long. The trim removed 3 bases at V and 0 bases at J, leaving 17 bases unmatched.

J is TRBJ2-1 and V is TRBV21-1; no check of the table's D call, TRBD1, against the DNA was made. TRBV21-1 is designated a pseudogene. The CDR3 contains 16 residues. This CDR3 reads CASSKRRRVLYNEQFF. CDR3 in DNA: TGTGCCAGCAGCAAAAGGCGGCGGGTGCTCTACAATGAGCAGTTCTTC.

The chain links TRBV25-1 to TRBJ2-6, with D maybe TRBD2 (6 bases). The CDR3 runs 18 residues. V dropped 4 bases and J dropped 0 bases, with 16 bases sitting between them. Germline CDR1 MGHDK, CDR2 SYGVNS. The CDR3 bases are TGTGCCAGCAGTGGGGGGGAACGTAAGAACTCTGGGGCCAACGTCCTGACTTTC. Translated: CASSGGERKNSGANVLTF.

The chain employs TRBV7-2 and TRBJ2-3; TRBD2 matches at 10 bases. There are 16 residues in the CDR3. Germline CDR1 and CDR2: SGHTA and FQGNSA. J lost 0 bases, V lost 0 bases, and 0 bases had no gene match. The DNA for the CDR3 is TGTGCCAGCAGCTTAGCACTAGCGGGGAGCACAGATACGCAGTATTTT. Protein: CASSLALAGSTDTQYF.

This chain connects TRBV3-1 to TRBJ2-7; 9 bases align to TRBD1. Looked up from germline, CDR1 is LGHDT and CDR2 is YNNKEL (reference sequence). J lost 7 bases, V lost 2 bases, and 18 bases had no gene match. This CDR3 is built from 18 residues. This CDR3 reads CASSQSWDRDGFYNEQYF. The CDR3 nucleotides read TGTGCCAGCAGCCAATCTTGGGACAGGGATGGGTTCTACAATGAGCAGTACTTC.

This clonotype was recorded a few times. The rearrangement links TRBV7-2 to TRBJ1-2, with no clear D. CDR1 and CDR2 from the germline V gene are SGHTA and FQGNSA. V lost 1 base to trimming and J lost 5 bases, with 17 bases between them. The CDR3 loop spans 16 amino acids. CDR3 sequence: CASSLGQPQSVYGYTF. The CDR3 bases are TGTGCCAGCAGCTTAGGGCAGCCCCAAAGCGTTTATGGCTACACCTTC.